This paragraph reports one TCR beta chain. Antigen: not known. This record comes from a study of a mutant IDH1 vaccine in newly diagnosed glioma. Study-wide background: Of treated patients, about 60% were men and about 38% women, averaging roughly 37 years.

Repertoires were generated with immunoSEQ multiplex PCR, while TCRdb's copy carries only in-frame clones and drops some. The data hold 45,000 to 55,000 clones, with more than 65% observed a single time. The time point was: week 35, safety follow-up. Each vaccine dose was 300 ug of mutant IDH1 20-mer peptide, with topical imiquimod. The CDR3 spans 15 residues. V was pared by 2 bases and J by 6 bases, with 14 bases between. In germline, CDR1 is SGHRS, CDR2 YFSETQ. This clonotype was obtained from a man in his forties with glioma. The rearrangement links TRBV5-1 to TRBJ2-2; TRBD1 or TRBD2 may be the D gene (5 bases each). Sequences were derived from PBMCs, sampled from a glioma patient whose treatment included an IDH1 peptide vaccine. CDR3 in amino acids: CASSFGGRGAGELFF. For the CDR3, the DNA is TGCGCCAGCAGCTTTGGAGGAAGGGGCGCCGGGGAGCTGTTTTTT.